This T cell receptor (beta chain) was found in a study of spatial heterogeneity in lung cancer. Study-wide context: Detection consistently yielded more beta chains than alpha chains.

This clonotype was picked up many times. The antigen is unknown. Being off target in a library aimed at alpha chains, this beta chain has a size of little meaning. V was pared by 6 bases and J by 3 bases, with 7 bases of the junction left unmatched. CDR1 is SGHAT, CDR2 FQNNGV, per germline. This CDR3 has 15 amino acids. Sample time point: sample taken at primary tumor resection. Unsorted whole RNA samples from tumor, nontumor lung or frozen PBMC were sequenced. General study results and limits: Mutation tallies in tumors tracked expanded intratumoral alpha and beta TCR counts. Quantities of ubiquitous and regional expanded TCRs paralleled ubiquitous and regional nonsynonymous mutations, respectively.

Every molecule of TCR cDNA had its own unique molecular identifier. TCRdb processed the 5' RACE reads anew with MiXCR; each CDR3 protein has one entry. This table holds some 9,500 distinct CDR3 sequences, around an eighth found once. The sequencing used lung tumor tissue, collected at surgery. This clonotype was obtained from a male donor with early-stage non-small cell lung cancer. V is TRBV11-2 and J is TRBJ1-5, with TRBD1 identical over 8 bases. CDR3 amino acids: CASRKTGALNQPQHF. CDR3 DNA sequence: TGTGCCAGCAGAAAGACAGGGGCGCTCAATCAGCCCCAGCATTTT.